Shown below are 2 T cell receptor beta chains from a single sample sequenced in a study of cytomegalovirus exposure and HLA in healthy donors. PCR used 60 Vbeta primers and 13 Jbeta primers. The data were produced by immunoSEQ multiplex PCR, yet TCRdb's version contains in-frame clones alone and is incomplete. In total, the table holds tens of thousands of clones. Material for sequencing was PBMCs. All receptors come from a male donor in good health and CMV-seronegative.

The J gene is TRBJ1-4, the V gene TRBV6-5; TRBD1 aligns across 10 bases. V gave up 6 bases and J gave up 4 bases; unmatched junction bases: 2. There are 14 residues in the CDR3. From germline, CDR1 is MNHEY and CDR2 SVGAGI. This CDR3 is CASSRDRGNEKLFF. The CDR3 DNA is TGTGCCAGCAGCCGGGACAGGGGTAATGAAAAACTGTTTTTT.

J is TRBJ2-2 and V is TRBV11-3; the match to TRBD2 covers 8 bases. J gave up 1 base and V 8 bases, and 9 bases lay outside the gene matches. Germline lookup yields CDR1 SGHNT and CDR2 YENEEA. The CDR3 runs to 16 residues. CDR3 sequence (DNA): TGTGCCAGCGGCCCCGGGAGCGGGGGGAACACCGGGGAGCTGTTTTTT. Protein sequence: CASGPGSGGNTGELFF. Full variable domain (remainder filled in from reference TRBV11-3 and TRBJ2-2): EAGVVQSPRYKIIEKKQPVAFWCNPISGHNTLYWYLQNLGQGPELLIRYENEEAVDDSQLPKDRFSAERLKGVDSTLKIQPAELGDSAVYLCASGPGSGGNTGELFFGEGSRLTVL.